A single T cell receptor beta chain is shown here with its context. Its antigen is not identified. After removal of 4 bases from V and 3 bases from J, the junction contained 3 bases not matched to a gene. CDR1 and CDR2 from the germline V gene are SEHNR and FQNEAQ (reference sequence). This CDR3 is built from 15 residues. Amplification used 60 Vbeta primers and 13 Jbeta primers. Profiling relied on immunoSEQ multiplex PCR, and the TCRdb table lists in-frame clones only, not all of them. The sample lists 95,000 to 100,000 clones, around 80% occurring once. When sampled, the donors appeared nominally healthy, though they likely had unrecorded immune exposures. These data come from a study of cytomegalovirus exposure and HLA in healthy donors. Study-level results: Among CMV-associated TCR beta chains, most appeared HLA-restricted in a later analysis.

The receptor comes from a woman aged 60-70 years in good health and CMV-seronegative. V and J are TRBV7-9 and TRBJ2-2; 9 bases map to TRBD1. Sequenced sample: PBMCs. The CDR3 sequence is CASSWDRDHTGELFF. In DNA, the CDR3 is TGTGCCAGCAGCTGGGACAGGGACCACACCGGGGAGCTGTTTTTT.